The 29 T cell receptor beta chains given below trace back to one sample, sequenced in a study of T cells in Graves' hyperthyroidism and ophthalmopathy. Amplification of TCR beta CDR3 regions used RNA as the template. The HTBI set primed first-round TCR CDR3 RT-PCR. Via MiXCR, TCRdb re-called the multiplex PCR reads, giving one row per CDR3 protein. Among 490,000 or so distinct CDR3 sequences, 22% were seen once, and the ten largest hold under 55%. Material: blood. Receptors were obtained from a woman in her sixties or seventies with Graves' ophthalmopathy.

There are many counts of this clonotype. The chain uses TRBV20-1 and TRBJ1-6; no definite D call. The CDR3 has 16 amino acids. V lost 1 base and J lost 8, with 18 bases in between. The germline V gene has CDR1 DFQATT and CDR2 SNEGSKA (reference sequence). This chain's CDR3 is CSARAITGPEDSPLHF. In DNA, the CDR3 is TGCAGTGCTAGAGCCATTACCGGGCCGGAGGATTCACCCCTCCACTTT.

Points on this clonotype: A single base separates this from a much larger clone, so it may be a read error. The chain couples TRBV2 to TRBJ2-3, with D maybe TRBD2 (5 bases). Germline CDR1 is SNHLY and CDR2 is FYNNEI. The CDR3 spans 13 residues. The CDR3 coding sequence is TGTGCCAGCATCCCCCGGGATCGGGATATGCAGTATTTT. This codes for CASIPRDRDMQYF.

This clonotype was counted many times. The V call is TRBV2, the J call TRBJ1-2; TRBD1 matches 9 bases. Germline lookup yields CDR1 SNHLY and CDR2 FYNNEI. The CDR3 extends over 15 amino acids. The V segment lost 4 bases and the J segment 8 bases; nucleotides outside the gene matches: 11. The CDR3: CASSGIGDRDGGYTF. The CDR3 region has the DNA TGTGCCAGCAGTGGAATAGGGGACAGGGATGGAGGCTACACCTTC.

CDR3 residues: CAIGPLNTEAFF. CDR3 in DNA: TGTGCCATAGGACCGCTGAACACTGAAGCTTTCTTT. The chain has TRBV10-3 and TRBJ1-1, with D unclear. Germline CDR1 reads ENHRY; CDR2 reads SYGVKD. CDR3 length: 12 amino acids. The V and J ends lost 9 bases and 0 bases respectively, with 8 bases between them.

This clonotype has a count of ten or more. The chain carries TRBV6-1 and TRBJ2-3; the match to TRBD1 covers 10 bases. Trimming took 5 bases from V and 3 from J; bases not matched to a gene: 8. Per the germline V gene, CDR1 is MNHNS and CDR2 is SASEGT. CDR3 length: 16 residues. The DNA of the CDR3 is TGTGCCAGCAGTCAAGACAGGGGGCGGTTTACAGATACGCAGTATTTT. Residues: CASSQDRGRFTDTQYF.

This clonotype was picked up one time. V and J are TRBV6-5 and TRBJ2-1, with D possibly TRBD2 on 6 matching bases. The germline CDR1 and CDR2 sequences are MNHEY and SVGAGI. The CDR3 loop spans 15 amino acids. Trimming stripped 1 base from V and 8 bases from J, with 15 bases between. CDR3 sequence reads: CASSYWLSGYDEQFF. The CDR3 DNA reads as TGTGCCAGCAGTTACTGGCTCAGCGGGTACGATGAGCAGTTCTTC.

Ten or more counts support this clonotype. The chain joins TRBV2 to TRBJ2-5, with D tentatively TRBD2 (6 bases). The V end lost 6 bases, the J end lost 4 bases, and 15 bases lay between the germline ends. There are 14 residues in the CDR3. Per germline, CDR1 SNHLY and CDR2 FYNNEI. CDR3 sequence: CASSGKGGRETQYF. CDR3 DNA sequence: TGTGCCAGCAGCGGTAAAGGAGGGCGAGAGACCCAGTACTTC.

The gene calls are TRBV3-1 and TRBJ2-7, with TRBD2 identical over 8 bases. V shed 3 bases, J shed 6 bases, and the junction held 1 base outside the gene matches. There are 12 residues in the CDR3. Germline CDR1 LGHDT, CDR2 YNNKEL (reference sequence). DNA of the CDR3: TGTGCCAGCAGCCACGGGGGGGGCGAGCAGTACTTC. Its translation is CASSHGGGEQYF.

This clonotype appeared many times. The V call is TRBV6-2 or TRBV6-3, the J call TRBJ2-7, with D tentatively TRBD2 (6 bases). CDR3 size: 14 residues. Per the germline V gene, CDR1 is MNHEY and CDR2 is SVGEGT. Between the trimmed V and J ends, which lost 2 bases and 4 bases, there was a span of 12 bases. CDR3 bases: TGTGCCAGCAGTTACGGAGGGAAGTCTTACGAGCAGTACTTC. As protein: CASSYGGKSYEQYF.

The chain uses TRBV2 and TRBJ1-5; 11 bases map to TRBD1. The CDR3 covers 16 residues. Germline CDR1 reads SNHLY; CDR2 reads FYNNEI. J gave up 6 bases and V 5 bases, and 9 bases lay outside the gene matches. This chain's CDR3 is CASSLPTGQGGQPQHF. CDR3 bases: TGTGCCAGCAGTCTCCCCACGGGACAGGGGGGTCAGCCCCAGCATTTT. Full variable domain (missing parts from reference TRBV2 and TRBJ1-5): EPEVTQTPSHQVTQMGQEVILRCVPISNHLYFYWYRQILGQKVEFLVSFYNNEISEKSEIFDDQFSVERPDGSNFTLKIRSTKLEDSAMYFCASSLPTGQGGQPQHFGDGTRLSIL.

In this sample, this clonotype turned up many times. The chain's CDR3 is CASSAIPDRTYTDTQYF. The CDR3, as DNA: TGTGCCAGCAGTGCCATCCCGGACAGGACATACACAGATACGCAGTATTTT. V is TRBV2 and J is TRBJ2-3, with 7 bases identical to TRBD1. V was clipped by 4 bases and J by 2 bases; unmatched bases: 12. Looked up from germline, CDR1 is SNHLY and CDR2 is FYNNEI. This CDR3 comprises 17 residues.

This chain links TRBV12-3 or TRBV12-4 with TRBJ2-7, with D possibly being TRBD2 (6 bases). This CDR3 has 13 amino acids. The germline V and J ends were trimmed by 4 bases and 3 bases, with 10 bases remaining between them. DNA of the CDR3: TGTGCCAGCAGTTGGGCGCGGGGCTACGAGCAGTACTTC. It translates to CASSWARGYEQYF.

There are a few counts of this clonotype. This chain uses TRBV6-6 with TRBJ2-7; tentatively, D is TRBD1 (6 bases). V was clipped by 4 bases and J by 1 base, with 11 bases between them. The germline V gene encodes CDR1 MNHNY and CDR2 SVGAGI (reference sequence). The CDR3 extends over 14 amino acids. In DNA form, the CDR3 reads TGTGCCAGCAGTTTCTCGACAGGTTCCTACGAGCAGTACTTC. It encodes CASSFSTGSYEQYF.

The CDR3 reads CASSPGSGKVDTGELFF. In DNA, the CDR3 is TGCGCCAGCAGCCCGGGTAGCGGGAAAGTTGACACCGGGGAGCTGTTTTTT. The V and J genes are TRBV5-1 and TRBJ2-2; the match to TRBD2 covers 8 bases. CDR3 length: 17 amino acids. The germline V gene encodes CDR1 SGHRS and CDR2 YFSETQ. The V segment lost 4 bases and the J segment 3 bases; nucleotides outside the gene matches: 11.

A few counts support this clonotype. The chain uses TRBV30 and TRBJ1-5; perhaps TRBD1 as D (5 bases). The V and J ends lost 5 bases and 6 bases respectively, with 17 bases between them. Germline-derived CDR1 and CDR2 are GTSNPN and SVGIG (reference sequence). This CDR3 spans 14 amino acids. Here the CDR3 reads CAWGAPGRFQPQHF. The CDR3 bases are TGTGCCTGGGGGGCCCCAGGGAGGTTTCAGCCCCAGCATTTT.

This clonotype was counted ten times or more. The CDR3 DNA reads TGTGCCAGCAATTTACTCCTGAACACTGAAGCTTTCTTT. As protein: CASNLLLNTEAFF. This sequence joins TRBV2 and TRBJ1-1; the D is unclear. This CDR3 has 13 amino acids. The germline CDR1 and CDR2 sequences are SNHLY and FYNNEI. V lost 7 bases and J 0 bases, leaving 9 bases between the germline ends.

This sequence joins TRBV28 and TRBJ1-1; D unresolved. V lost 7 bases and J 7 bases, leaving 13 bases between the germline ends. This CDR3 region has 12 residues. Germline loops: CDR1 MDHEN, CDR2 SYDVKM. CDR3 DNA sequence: TGTGCCAGCACTCTTAGGCTGGGTGAAGCTTTCTTT. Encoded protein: CASTLRLGEAFF.

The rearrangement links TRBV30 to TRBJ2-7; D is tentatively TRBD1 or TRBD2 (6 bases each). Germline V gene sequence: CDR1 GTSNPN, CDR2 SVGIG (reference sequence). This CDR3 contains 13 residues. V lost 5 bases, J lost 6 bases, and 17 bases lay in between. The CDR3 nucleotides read TGTGCCTGGGGACAGCGTTCGGAGGGCGAGCAGTACTTC. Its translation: CAWGQRSEGEQYF.

CDR3 sequence: CASSRRGINEKLFF. The CDR3, as DNA: TGTGCCAGCAGTCGCAGGGGGATAAATGAAAAACTGTTTTTT. The J gene is TRBJ1-4, the V gene TRBV3-1; 7 bases align to TRBD1. The germline V gene encodes CDR1 LGHDT and CDR2 YNNKEL (reference sequence). The CDR3 length is 14 residues. With V trimmed by 6 bases and J by 5 bases, 6 bases remained unmatched.

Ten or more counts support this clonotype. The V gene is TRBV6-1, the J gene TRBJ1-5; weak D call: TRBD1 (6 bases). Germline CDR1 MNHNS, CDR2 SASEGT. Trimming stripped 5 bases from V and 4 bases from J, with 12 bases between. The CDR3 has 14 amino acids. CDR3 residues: CASSHQGSNQPQHF. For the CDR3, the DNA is TGTGCCAGCAGTCATCAGGGGTCTAATCAGCCCCAGCATTTT.

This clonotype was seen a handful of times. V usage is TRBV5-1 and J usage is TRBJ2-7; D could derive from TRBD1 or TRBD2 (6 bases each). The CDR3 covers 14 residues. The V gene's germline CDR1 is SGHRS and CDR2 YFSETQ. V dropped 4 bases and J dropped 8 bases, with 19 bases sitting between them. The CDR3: CASSGLRGRIKQYF. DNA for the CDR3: TGCGCCAGCAGCGGTTTACGGGGGCGAATAAAGCAGTACTTC.

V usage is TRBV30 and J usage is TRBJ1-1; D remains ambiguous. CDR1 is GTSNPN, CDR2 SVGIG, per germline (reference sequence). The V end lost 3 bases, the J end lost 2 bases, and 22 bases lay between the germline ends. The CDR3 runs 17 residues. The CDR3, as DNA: TGTGCCTGGAGCAAGTATCTACCGGGCCCAGGAAACACTGAAGCTTTCTTT. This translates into CAWSKYLPGPGNTEAFF.

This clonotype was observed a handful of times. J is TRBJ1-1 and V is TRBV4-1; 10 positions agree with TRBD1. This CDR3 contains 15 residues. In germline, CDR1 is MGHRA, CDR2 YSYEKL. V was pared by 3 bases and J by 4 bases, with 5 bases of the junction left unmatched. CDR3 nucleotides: TGCGCCAGCAGCCACCCGGGACAGGGGTTCACTGAAGCTTTCTTT. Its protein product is CASSHPGQGFTEAFF.

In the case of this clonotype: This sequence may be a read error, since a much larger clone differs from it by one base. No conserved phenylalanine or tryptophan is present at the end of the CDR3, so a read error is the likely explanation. CDR3 bases: TGTGCCAGCAGCTCTCAGGCTAGACTATACAATGAGCAGTTCCTC. Residues: CASSSQARLYNEQFL. V usage is TRBV7-9 and J usage is TRBJ2-1; tentatively, D is TRBD2 (5 bases). Germline V lookup: CDR1 SEHNR, CDR2 FQNEAQ (reference sequence). Trimming took 4 bases from V and 4 from J, leaving 14 bases between them. The CDR3 spans 15 residues.

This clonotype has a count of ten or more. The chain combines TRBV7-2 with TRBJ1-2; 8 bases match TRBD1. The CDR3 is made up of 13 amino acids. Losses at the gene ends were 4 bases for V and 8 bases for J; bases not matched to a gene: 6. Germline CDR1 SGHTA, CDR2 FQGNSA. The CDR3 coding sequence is TGTGCCAGCAGCTCCGGACAGGGTGGAGGCTACACCTTC. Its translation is CASSSGQGGGYTF.

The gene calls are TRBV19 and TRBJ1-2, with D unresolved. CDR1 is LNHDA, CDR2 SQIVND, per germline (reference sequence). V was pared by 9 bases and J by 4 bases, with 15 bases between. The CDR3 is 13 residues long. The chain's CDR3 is CASRPGSFYGYTF. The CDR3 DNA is TGTGCCAGCCGACCGGGCAGCTTCTATGGCTACACCTTC.

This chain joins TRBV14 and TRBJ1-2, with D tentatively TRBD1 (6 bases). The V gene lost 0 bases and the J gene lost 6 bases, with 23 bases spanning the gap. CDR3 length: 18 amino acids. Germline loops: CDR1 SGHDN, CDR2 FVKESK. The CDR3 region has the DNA TGTGCCAGCAGCCAAGAGCGGTCACAGTCGGGGGCATTTGATGGCTACACCTTC. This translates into CASSQERSQSGAFDGYTF.

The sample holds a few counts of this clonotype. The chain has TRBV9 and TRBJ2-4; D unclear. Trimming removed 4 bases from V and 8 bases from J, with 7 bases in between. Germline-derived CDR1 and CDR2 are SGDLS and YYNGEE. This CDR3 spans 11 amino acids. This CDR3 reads CASSPFDIQYF. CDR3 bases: TGTGCCAGCAGCCCGTTTGACATTCAGTACTTC.

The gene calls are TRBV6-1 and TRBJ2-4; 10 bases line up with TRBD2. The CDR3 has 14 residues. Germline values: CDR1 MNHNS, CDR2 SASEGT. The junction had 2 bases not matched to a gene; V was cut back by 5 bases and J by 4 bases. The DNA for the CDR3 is TGTGCCAGCAGTACTAGCGGGGTAAAAAACATTCAGTACTTC. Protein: CASSTSGVKNIQYF.